Detailed here is one T cell receptor beta chain. Its antigen is not known. This sample was taken from a study of T cell responses to AZD1222 COVID-19 vaccine. Sequenced by immunoSEQ multiplex PCR; TCRdb stores in-frame clones only, minus some. The sample lists 150,000 to 200,000 clones; around 87% were seen once. CDR1 LGHDT and CDR2 YNNKEL come from the germline V gene (reference sequence). V lost 3 bases to trimming and J lost 6 bases, with 7 bases between them. This CDR3 is built from 12 residues. General study findings and limits: Spike-specific TCR breadth and depth rose after two AZD1222 doses. Possibly, clonal diversity was underestimated; donors were largely white British and included more females. Repertoire samples came only from after the peak T cell response.

The receptor comes from an adult in good health. The material sequenced was peripheral blood, taken on day 0 of MenACWY control vaccination. This rearrangement joins TRBV3-1 (or the pseudogene TRBV3-2) to TRBJ2-3; D uncertain. Here the CDR3 DNA reads TGTGCCAGCAGCCAGAGATACGATACGCAGTATTTT. It codes for CASSQRYDTQYF.